These 27 T cell receptor beta chains were sequenced from one sample in a study of CD8 T cells in Susac syndrome. An amount of RNA that ranged from roughly 0.5 to 1 ug was reverse transcribed with random hexamers. Using its own MiXCR run on the immunoSEQ multiplex PCR reads, TCRdb lists one record per CDR3 protein. Among some 100,000 distinct CDR3 sequences listed, 96% were seen once. The sample comprised CD4+ T cells from PBMCs. The receptors were sampled from a human donor in good health.

V is TRBV29-1 and J is TRBJ2-7, with D uncertain. CDR1 and CDR2 from the germline V gene are SQVTM and ANQGSEA. The CDR3 has 10 amino acids. The V gene lost 6 bases and the J gene lost 6 bases, with 9 bases spanning the gap. In nucleotides, the CDR3 is TGCAGCGTCCATTTGGGCGAGCAGTACTTC. Encoded protein: CSVHLGEQYF.

The chain recombines TRBV2 with TRBJ1-1; D remains ambiguous. This CDR3 contains 14 residues. V lost 3 bases to trimming and J lost 0 bases, with 8 bases between them. Germline assignment: CDR1 SNHLY and CDR2 FYNNEI. The CDR3 nucleotides are TGTGCCAGCAGTGAGGTGGGGATGAACACTGAAGCTTTCTTT. The encoded protein is CASSEVGMNTEAFF. The full variable domain, completed using reference TRBV2 and TRBJ1-1, is EPEVTQTPSHQVTQMGQEVILRCVPISNHLYFYWYRQILGQKVEFLVSFYNNEISEKSEIFDDQFSVERPDGSNFTLKIRSTKLEDSAMYFCASSEVGMNTEAFFGQGTRLTVV.

The V and J genes are TRBV20-1 and TRBJ2-3, with 15 bases that match TRBD2. Per the germline V gene, CDR1 is DFQATT and CDR2 is SNEGSKA (reference sequence). V lost 4 bases and J lost 0; bases outside the gene matches: 5. This CDR3 is built from 17 residues. CDR3 DNA: TGCAGTGCTACTGGGACTAGCGGGGGGACTAGCACAGATACGCAGTATTTT. It encodes CSATGTSGGTSTDTQYF.

The V call is TRBV25-1, the J call TRBJ1-5; the match to TRBD1 covers 9 bases. V was clipped by 4 bases and J by 12 bases; unmatched bases: 4. This CDR3 is 12 amino acids long. Per germline, CDR1 MGHDK and CDR2 SYGVNS. CDR3: CASSGQTGGQHF. The CDR3 DNA is TGTGCCAGCAGTGGCCAGACAGGGGGCCAGCATTTT. The whole variable domain, filled in from reference TRBV25-1 and TRBJ1-5, reads EADIYQTPRYLVIGTGKKITLECSQTMGHDKMYWYQQDPGMELHLIHYSYGVNSTEKGDLSSESTVSRIRTEHFPLTLESARPSHTSQYLCASSGQTGGQHFGDGTRLSIL.

V usage is TRBV20-1 and J usage is TRBJ2-4, with D perhaps TRBD1 (5 bases). Trimming stripped 0 bases from V and 8 bases from J, with 20 bases between. The CDR3 runs 16 residues. Looked up from germline, CDR1 is DFQATT and CDR2 is SNEGSKA (reference sequence). The CDR3 nucleotides are TGCAGTGCTAGAGATTACAGGATAGGGGTCGGTGACATTCAGTACTTC. Its protein is CSARDYRIGVGDIQYF.

This chain uses TRBV2 with TRBJ1-4, with TRBD1 identical over 7 bases. Losses at the gene ends were 6 bases for V and 7 bases for J; bases not matched to a gene: 11. The V gene's germline CDR1 is SNHLY and CDR2 FYNNEI. The CDR3 has 15 amino acids. The CDR3 spells CASRRQGDGSEKLFF. Here the CDR3 DNA reads TGTGCCAGCAGACGCCAGGGGGATGGAAGTGAAAAACTGTTTTTT.

The rearrangement joins TRBV7-2 to TRBJ1-2, with 9 positions matching TRBD1. Trimming cost V 4 bases and J 4 bases; bases outside gene matches: 1. Germline loops: CDR1 SGHTA, CDR2 FQGNSA. The CDR3 contains 13 residues. The CDR3 sequence is CASSSDRGYGYTF. The CDR3 DNA reads as TGTGCCAGCAGCTCGGACAGGGGCTATGGCTACACCTTC.

The chain has TRBV3-1 and TRBJ2-1; D gene unclear. The germline V gene encodes CDR1 LGHDT and CDR2 YNNKEL (reference sequence). This CDR3 comprises 12 residues. The germline V and J ends were trimmed by 7 bases and 9 bases, with 13 bases remaining between them. The CDR3, as DNA: TGTGCCAGCACCCCAGGCCGCGGTGAGCAGTTCTTC. Its protein is CASTPGRGEQFF.

The chain is built from TRBV7-2 and TRBJ1-2; D perhaps matches TRBD1 (5 bases). CDR3 length: 13 amino acids. Trimming left V 4 bases short and J 5 bases short, with 11 bases between. CDR1 and CDR2 (germline): SGHTA, FQGNSA. The CDR3 DNA sequence: TGTGCCAGCAGCTCGGACAATTTGTATGGCTACACCTTC. Translating it yields CASSSDNLYGYTF. The full variable domain, with the rest looked up from reference TRBV7-2 and TRBJ1-2, is GAGVSQSPSNKVTEKGKDVELRCDPISGHTALYWYRQSLGQGLEFLIYFQGNSAPDKSGLPSDRFSAERTGGSVSTLTIQRTQQEDSAVYLCASSSDNLYGYTFGSGTRLTVV.

The genes are TRBV7-9 and TRBJ1-2; no reliable D call. V lost 2 bases to trimming and J lost 2 bases, with 6 bases between them. The CDR3 length is 13 residues. Germline-derived CDR1 and CDR2 are SEHNR and FQNEAQ (reference sequence). CDR3 region: CASSLLSNYGYTF. The DNA of the CDR3 is TGTGCCAGCAGCTTATTAAGCAACTATGGCTACACCTTC.

This chain links TRBV29-1 with TRBJ1-2; 7 positions match TRBD1. V was pared by 1 base and J by 0 bases, with 5 bases of the junction left unmatched. Germline V gene sequence: CDR1 SQVTM, CDR2 ANQGSEA. CDR3 length: 15 residues. The DNA for the CDR3 is TGCAGCGTTGAAGGCCTGGACAGGACTAACTATGGCTACACCTTC. Translated, it gives CSVEGLDRTNYGYTF. The full variable domain, completed using reference TRBV29-1 and TRBJ1-2, is SAVISQKPSRDICQRGTSLTIQCQVDSQVTMMFWYRQQPGQSLTLIATANQGSEATYESGFVIDKFPISRPNLTFSTLTVSNMSPEDSSIYLCSVEGLDRTNYGYTFGSGTRLTVV.

The chain has TRBV7-9 and TRBJ1-1, with D possibly TRBD1 on 5 matching bases. The CDR3 runs to 13 residues. Germline V gene lookup returns CDR1 SEHNR and CDR2 FQNEAQ (reference sequence). With 5 bases removed from V and 3 bases from J, the gap between germline ends came to 10 bases. CDR3 loop: CASSGGGHTEAFF. The CDR3 nucleotides are TGTGCCAGCAGCGGGGGAGGGCACACTGAAGCTTTCTTT.

The V call is TRBV4-1, the J call TRBJ2-5; D unresolved. The CDR3 has 13 amino acids. Trimming took off 4 bases at V and 5 bases at J, with 11 bases between the two ends. Germline values: CDR1 MGHRA, CDR2 YSYEKL. In DNA form, the CDR3 reads TGCGCCAGCAGCCTCGTCGCCATCGAGACCCAGTACTTC. As protein: CASSLVAIETQYF.

The V gene is TRBV5-1, the J gene TRBJ2-7; the match to TRBD1 covers 7 bases. Germline CDR1 SGHRS, CDR2 YFSETQ. V lost 4 bases to trimming and J lost 3 bases; unmatched junction nucleotides: 10. The CDR3 has 15 residues. The CDR3 DNA is TGCGCCAGCAGCGCCACCACAGGGGTCAACTACGAGCAGTACTTC. Amino acid sequence: CASSATTGVNYEQYF.

This chain joins TRBV28 and TRBJ2-7, with D possibly matching TRBD1 (6 bases). V shed 3 bases and J shed 2 bases, with 8 bases lying between them. This CDR3 is built from 13 residues. Germline CDR1 reads MDHEN; CDR2 reads SYDVKM. In DNA, the CDR3 is TGTGCCAGCAGTTTGACAGGTACCTACGAGCAGTACTTC. Protein sequence: CASSLTGTYEQYF.

V gene TRBV4-3 combines with J gene TRBJ2-5; D is possibly TRBD2 (5 bases). V gave up 1 base and J gave up 3 bases, with 9 bases separating them. Germline-derived CDR1 and CDR2 are LGHNA and YSLEER. CDR3 size: 14 residues. The CDR3 bases are TGCGCCAGCAGCCAAGCGGTGGGAGAAGAGACCCAGTACTTC. Translation: CASSQAVGEETQYF.

The V and J genes are TRBV27 and TRBJ1-2; no definite D call. There are 13 residues in the CDR3. Per the germline V gene, CDR1 is MNHEY and CDR2 is SMNVEV (reference sequence). Trimming shortened V by 5 bases and J by 2 bases, and 9 bases separated the two germline ends. CDR3 sequence: CASSTRHNYGYTF. The CDR3 nucleotides read TGTGCCAGCAGTACACGACACAACTATGGCTACACCTTC.

The rearrangement joins TRBV28 to TRBJ2-7; D remains ambiguous. CDR3 size: 14 residues. CDR1 is MDHEN, CDR2 SYDVKM, per germline. V lost 5 bases and J 5 bases, leaving 16 bases between the germline ends. The CDR3 region is CASSTPGSWNEQYF. CDR3 bases: TGTGCCAGCAGTACCCCGGGTAGTTGGAACGAGCAGTACTTC.

The chain carries TRBV29-1 and TRBJ2-4; possible D gene TRBD1, 6 bases. Germline CDR1 and CDR2: SQVTM and ANQGSEA. The CDR3 is made up of 12 amino acids. Trimming pared 7 bases from V and 5 bases from J, leaving 12 bases between. DNA for the CDR3: TGCAGCGCCGACTCAGGGGAAAACATTCAGTACTTC. Protein product: CSADSGENIQYF.

The chain has TRBV20-1 and TRBJ2-1; the D is unclear. V lost 1 base and J lost 2, with 6 bases in between. Germline V gene sequence: CDR1 DFQATT, CDR2 SNEGSKA (reference sequence). The CDR3 runs to 13 residues. The CDR3 DNA reads TGCAGTGCTAGAGGAGACGCCTACAATGAGCAGTTCTTC. Its translation: CSARGDAYNEQFF.

The chain carries TRBV6-1 and TRBJ2-7; 7 bases line up with TRBD2. Unmatched junction bases numbered 5, after V lost 2 bases and J lost 1 base. Germline V lookup: CDR1 MNHNS, CDR2 SASEGT. The CDR3 runs to 15 residues. This CDR3 reads CASSEYSGSSYEQYF. Here the CDR3 DNA reads TGTGCCAGCAGTGAATATAGCGGGTCTTCCTACGAGCAGTACTTC.

The chain links TRBV20-1 to TRBJ2-5, with 7 bases identical to TRBD2. Germline loops: CDR1 DFQATT, CDR2 SNEGSKA (reference sequence). The CDR3 has 14 residues. The V segment lost 3 bases and the J segment 5 bases; nucleotides outside the gene matches: 9. The CDR3 DNA reads as TGCAGTGCTAGGCCCGGGGGAGGGAGGGAGACCCAGTACTTC. Translation gives CSARPGGGRETQYF.

This chain connects TRBV20-1 to TRBJ2-7; 13 nucleotides align to TRBD2. The V gene's germline CDR1 is DFQATT and CDR2 SNEGSKA (reference sequence). The CDR3 runs 14 residues. J was trimmed by 7 bases and V by 6 bases; bases with no gene match: 9. The CDR3 DNA reads as TGCAGTGCCATACTAGCGGGAGGGCTAGGTGAGCAGTACTTC. As protein: CSAILAGGLGEQYF.

The rearrangement links TRBV6-6 to TRBJ2-6, with no clear D. The CDR3 covers 15 residues. Germline CDR1 and CDR2: MNHNY and SVGAGI (reference sequence). The V gene lost 4 bases and the J gene lost 2 bases, with 9 bases spanning the gap. The CDR3: CASSSVGTGANVLTF. The CDR3 coding sequence is TGTGCCAGCAGTTCAGTGGGCACTGGGGCCAACGTCCTGACTTTC.

The J gene is TRBJ2-5, the V gene TRBV2, with 11 bases matching TRBD2. The germline gives CDR1 SNHLY, CDR2 FYNNEI. The CDR3 runs 16 residues. V shed 1 base, J shed 4 bases, and the junction held 5 bases outside the gene matches. CDR3 nucleotides: TGTGCCAGCAGTGAAGAGGCGACTAGCGGGGCAGAGACCCAGTACTTC. It yields the protein CASSEEATSGAETQYF.

The count of this clonotype is one. The chain links TRBV20-1 to TRBJ2-4, with 7 bases aligning to TRBD2. Trimming took 0 bases from V and 10 from J; bases not matched to a gene: 12. CDR1 DFQATT and CDR2 SNEGSKA come from the germline V gene (reference sequence). The CDR3 loop spans 15 amino acids. For the CDR3, the DNA is TGCAGTGCTAGAGATCAGGAGGGGAGGGGTATGATTCAGTACTTC. Its translation is CSARDQEGRGMIQYF.

The chain combines TRBV19 with TRBJ2-3; TRBD2 matches 8 bases. The germline CDR1 and CDR2 sequences are LNHDA and SQIVND (reference sequence). The CDR3 has 16 amino acids. V dropped 1 base and J dropped 2; count of bases not matched to a gene: 5. CDR3 loop: CASSIAGGGITDTQYF. The CDR3 bases are TGTGCCAGTAGTATAGCAGGCGGGGGGATCACAGATACGCAGTATTTT.